This T cell receptor beta chain came from a study of PD-L1 blockade in urothelial cancer (dated by TCRdb to the late 2010s). Some background on the complete study: Every patient began therapy around 2014 and was given atezolizumab 1,200 mg intravenously every 3 weeks. In the same patients, whole exome sequencing and RNA sequencing of pretreatment tumors were performed in addition to TCR sequencing. About nine tenths of the roughly 29 patients were identified as males with urothelial cancer of bladder origin, and a prior smoking history was reported by 18 of 29 patients. Pretreatment blood TCR-seq was available for about 28 patients, at least one posttreatment blood collection was obtained for about 24 patients, and tumor TCR-seq was available for about 24 patients. Nine patients reached durable clinical benefit, while fewer than 25 patients did not. An ECOG performance status of 0 or 1 was recorded for the patients, and 0 to 3 prior chemotherapy regimens had been received by the patients. Blood samples gave a median of approximately 150,000 T cells and 88,000 or so unique TCRs, with a median clonality of about 0.078. Pretreatment tumor samples and matched peripheral blood, collected serially before and after atezolizumab treatment, underwent TCR sequencing. Progression-free survival longer than 6 months counted as durable clinical benefit, and TCR features were additionally tested against both progression-free and overall survival. An exploratory multi-omic analysis was conducted of the somatic, immune and clinical correlates of response to PD-L1 blockade with atezolizumab in urothelial cancer. Blood samples were analyzed at 3 weeks after treatment start (second dose) and at 6 weeks after treatment start. Paper-wide results and their limitations: Improved progression-free and overall survival was found to be associated with pretreatment peripheral blood TCR clonality below the median. At 3 weeks after the start of treatment, tumor-associated TCR clones in peripheral blood had expanded more in patients with durable benefit (n ≈ 20, p = 0.022). Small sample size (n ≈ 30) and many exploratory analyses mean the results are intended to be hypothesis-generating.

A note on this clone: It lacks a known antigen. Qualities for individual bases were not recorded, and no much larger clone is one base off.

Each PCR received spiked-in synthetic TCR analog templates so that absolute template abundance could be estimated from read counts. The immunoSEQ assay was used to amplify TCRbeta CDR3 regions from genomic DNA with bias-controlled V and J gene primers. Sequencing of rearranged TCRbeta segments was done at approximately 20X coverage. On the authors' methods: Sequencing errors were corrected by clustering, and CDR3s were annotated against IMGT so that V, D and J genes could be assigned. Downstream analyses used only productive TCRbeta rearrangements, leaving out any out-of-frame or stop-codon sequences. To compute clonality, Shannon entropy was normalized by the log of the number of unique productive sequences and then subtracted from one. Fisher's exact test with Benjamini-Hochberg correction, using a cutoff of adjusted p below 0.01, was how clones that differed between time points or between blood and tumor were identified. TCRdb took this table from immuneACCESS and kept in-frame rearrangements with V and J called. Such tables lack part of the clones; where checked against another copy, unresolved V genes explain under half of the gap, and the rest is unexplained. For V, J and clone size, that table is used; D and trimming come from the DNA. The sample yields approximately 79,000 clones; around four fifths were counted once. The ten biggest clones cover about 6.2% of the sample.

Sample time point, as interpreted from the label and publication: pretreatment peripheral blood. The cohort included 25 to 30 patients with locally advanced or metastatic urothelial carcinoma who were treated at Memorial Sloan Kettering on a trial protocol. Peripheral blood mononuclear cells were collected from each patient pretreatment and during treatment, giving between 1 and 8 total time points per patient. The Qiagen DNeasy Blood extraction kit was used to purify genomic DNA from total PBMCs and from tumor samples. PBMCs were collected pretreatment and during treatment, and were isolated and stored as previously described. The CDR3 spans 14 residues, from the cysteine through the phenylalanine. Only the CDR3 region is kept as DNA, spanning 42 bases read in frame from base 1. Ends trimmed: V by 0 bases, J by 2 bases; bases unmatched to a gene: 0. Based on the germline V gene, the CDR1 and CDR2 sequences are SGHRS and YFSETQ.

This sequence uses TRBV5-1 and TRBJ1-2; 8 central nucleotides agree with TRBD1. The receptor was derived from a middle-aged man with urothelial cancer. This specimen consisted of PBMCs, obtained around atezolizumab (anti-PD-L1) treatment. The nucleotide sequence is given as TGCGCCAGCAGCTTGGACAGGGGGAACTATGGCTACACCTTC. This codes for CASSLDRGNYGYTF.